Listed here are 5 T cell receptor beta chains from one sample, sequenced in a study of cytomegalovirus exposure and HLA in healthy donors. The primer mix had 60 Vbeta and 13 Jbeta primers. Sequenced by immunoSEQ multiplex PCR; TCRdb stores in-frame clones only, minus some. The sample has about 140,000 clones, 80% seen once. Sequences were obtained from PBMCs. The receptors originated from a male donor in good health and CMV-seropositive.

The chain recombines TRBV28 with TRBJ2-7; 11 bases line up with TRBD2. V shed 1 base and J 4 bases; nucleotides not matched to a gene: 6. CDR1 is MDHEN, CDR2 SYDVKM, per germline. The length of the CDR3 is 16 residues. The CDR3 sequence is CASSLSGTSGNYEQYF. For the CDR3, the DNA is TGTGCCAGCAGTTTATCGGGGACTAGCGGAAATTACGAGCAGTACTTC.

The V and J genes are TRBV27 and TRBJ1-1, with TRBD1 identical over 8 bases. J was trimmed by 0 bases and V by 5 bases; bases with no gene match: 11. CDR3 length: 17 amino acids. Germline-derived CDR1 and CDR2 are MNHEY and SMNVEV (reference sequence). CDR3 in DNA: TGTGCCAGCAGTCCCCGACCGGGACAGGTCATGAACACTGAAGCTTTCTTT. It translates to CASSPRPGQVMNTEAFF.

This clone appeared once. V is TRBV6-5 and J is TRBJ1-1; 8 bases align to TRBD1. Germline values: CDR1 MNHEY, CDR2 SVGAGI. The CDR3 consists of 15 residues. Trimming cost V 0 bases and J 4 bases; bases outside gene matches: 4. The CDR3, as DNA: TGTGCCAGCAGTTACTCAAACAGGGGGACCACTGAAGCTTTCTTT. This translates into CASSYSNRGTTEAFF.

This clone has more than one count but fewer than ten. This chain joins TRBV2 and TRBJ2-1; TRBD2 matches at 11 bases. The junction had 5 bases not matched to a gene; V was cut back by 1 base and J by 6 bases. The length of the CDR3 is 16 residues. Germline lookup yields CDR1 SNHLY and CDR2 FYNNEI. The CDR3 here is CASSEVASGGSNEQFF. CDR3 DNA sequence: TGTGCCAGCAGTGAAGTAGCTAGCGGGGGGTCCAATGAGCAGTTCTTC. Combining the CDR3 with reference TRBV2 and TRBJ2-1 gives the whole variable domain EPEVTQTPSHQVTQMGQEVILRCVPISNHLYFYWYRQILGQKVEFLVSFYNNEISEKSEIFDDQFSVERPDGSNFTLKIRSTKLEDSAMYFCASSEVASGGSNEQFFGPGTRLTVL.

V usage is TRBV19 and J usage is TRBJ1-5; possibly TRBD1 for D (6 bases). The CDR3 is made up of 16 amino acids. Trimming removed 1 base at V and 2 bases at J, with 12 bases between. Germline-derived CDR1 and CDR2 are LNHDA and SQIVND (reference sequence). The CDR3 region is CASSIGGGRGNQPQHF. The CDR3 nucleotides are TGTGCCAGTAGTATAGGGGGGGGGCGCGGCAATCAGCCCCAGCATTTT.